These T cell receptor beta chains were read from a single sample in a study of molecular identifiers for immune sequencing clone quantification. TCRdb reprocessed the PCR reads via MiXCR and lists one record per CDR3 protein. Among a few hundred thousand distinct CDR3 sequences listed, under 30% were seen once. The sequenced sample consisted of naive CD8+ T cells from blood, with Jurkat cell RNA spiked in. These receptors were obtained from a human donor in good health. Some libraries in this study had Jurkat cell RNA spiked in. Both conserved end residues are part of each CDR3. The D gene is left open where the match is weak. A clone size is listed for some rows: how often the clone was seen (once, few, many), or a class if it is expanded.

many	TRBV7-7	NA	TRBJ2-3	CASSSAGEATQYF	TGTGCCAGCAGCTCTGCCGGGGAAGCTACGCAGTATTTT
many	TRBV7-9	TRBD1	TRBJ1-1	CASSHDRGQNEAFF	TGTGCCAGCAGCCACGACAGGGGGCAGAATGAAGCTTTCTTT
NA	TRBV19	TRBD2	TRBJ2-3	CASSMGGRALDTQYF	TGTGCCAGTAGTATGGGCGGGAGGGCCTTAGATACGCAGTATTTT
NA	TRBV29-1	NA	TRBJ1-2	CSVEVVRQDIYGYTF	TGCAGCGTTGAAGTGGTGAGACAGGACATCTATGGCTACACCTTC
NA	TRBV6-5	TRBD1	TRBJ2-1	CASSYHRDRVDEQFF	TGTGCCAGCAGTTACCATCGGGACAGGGTCGATGAGCAGTTCTTC
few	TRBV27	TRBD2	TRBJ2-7	CASRISGGFPYEQYF	TGTGCCAGCAGGATTAGCGGGGGATTCCCCTACGAGCAGTACTTC
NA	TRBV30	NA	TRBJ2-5	CAWREGGGLGETQYF	TGTGCCTGGAGAGAAGGAGGGGGCTTAGGAGAGACCCAGTACTTC
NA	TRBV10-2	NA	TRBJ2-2	CASKDPGELFF	TGCGCCAGCAAGGACCCCGGGGAGCTGTTTTTT
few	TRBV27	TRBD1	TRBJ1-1	CASSLRGQVTEAFF	TGTGCCAGCAGTTTGAGGGGGCAGGTCACTGAAGCTTTCTTT
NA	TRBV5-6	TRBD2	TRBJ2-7	CASRLLTSGSPYEQYF	TGTGCCAGCAGACTGCTGACTAGCGGGTCCCCCTACGAGCAGTACTTC
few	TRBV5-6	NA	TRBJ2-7	CASSYSYYEQYF	TGTGCCAGCAGCTACAGTTACTACGAGCAGTACTTC
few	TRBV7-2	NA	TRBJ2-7	CASSLGIRAPSYEQYF	TGTGCCAGCAGCTTAGGGATCCGGGCCCCATCCTACGAGCAGTACTTC
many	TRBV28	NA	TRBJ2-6	CASSRLLTKTGNVLTF	TGTGCCAGCAGTCGTTTATTGACGAAAACGGGCAACGTCCTGACTTTC
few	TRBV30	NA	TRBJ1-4	CAWEGEGGNEKLFF	TGTGCCTGGGAGGGGGAGGGTGGTAATGAAAAACTGTTTTTT
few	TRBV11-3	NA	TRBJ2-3	CASSLGVRRTASTDTQYF	TGTGCCAGCAGCTTAGGGGTAAGACGGACAGCTAGCACAGATACGCAGTATTTT
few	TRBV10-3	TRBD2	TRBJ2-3	CAISGSGGYTDTQYF	TGTGCCATCAGTGGGAGCGGGGGGTACACAGATACGCAGTATTTT
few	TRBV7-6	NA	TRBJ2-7	CASSRKGLYEQYF	TGTGCCAGCAGCAGGAAGGGGTTGTACGAGCAGTACTTC
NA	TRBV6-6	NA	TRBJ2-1	CASSPNRQGRPAFNEQFF	TGTGCCAGCAGCCCTAATCGGCAGGGGCGACCTGCCTTCAATGAGCAGTTCTTC